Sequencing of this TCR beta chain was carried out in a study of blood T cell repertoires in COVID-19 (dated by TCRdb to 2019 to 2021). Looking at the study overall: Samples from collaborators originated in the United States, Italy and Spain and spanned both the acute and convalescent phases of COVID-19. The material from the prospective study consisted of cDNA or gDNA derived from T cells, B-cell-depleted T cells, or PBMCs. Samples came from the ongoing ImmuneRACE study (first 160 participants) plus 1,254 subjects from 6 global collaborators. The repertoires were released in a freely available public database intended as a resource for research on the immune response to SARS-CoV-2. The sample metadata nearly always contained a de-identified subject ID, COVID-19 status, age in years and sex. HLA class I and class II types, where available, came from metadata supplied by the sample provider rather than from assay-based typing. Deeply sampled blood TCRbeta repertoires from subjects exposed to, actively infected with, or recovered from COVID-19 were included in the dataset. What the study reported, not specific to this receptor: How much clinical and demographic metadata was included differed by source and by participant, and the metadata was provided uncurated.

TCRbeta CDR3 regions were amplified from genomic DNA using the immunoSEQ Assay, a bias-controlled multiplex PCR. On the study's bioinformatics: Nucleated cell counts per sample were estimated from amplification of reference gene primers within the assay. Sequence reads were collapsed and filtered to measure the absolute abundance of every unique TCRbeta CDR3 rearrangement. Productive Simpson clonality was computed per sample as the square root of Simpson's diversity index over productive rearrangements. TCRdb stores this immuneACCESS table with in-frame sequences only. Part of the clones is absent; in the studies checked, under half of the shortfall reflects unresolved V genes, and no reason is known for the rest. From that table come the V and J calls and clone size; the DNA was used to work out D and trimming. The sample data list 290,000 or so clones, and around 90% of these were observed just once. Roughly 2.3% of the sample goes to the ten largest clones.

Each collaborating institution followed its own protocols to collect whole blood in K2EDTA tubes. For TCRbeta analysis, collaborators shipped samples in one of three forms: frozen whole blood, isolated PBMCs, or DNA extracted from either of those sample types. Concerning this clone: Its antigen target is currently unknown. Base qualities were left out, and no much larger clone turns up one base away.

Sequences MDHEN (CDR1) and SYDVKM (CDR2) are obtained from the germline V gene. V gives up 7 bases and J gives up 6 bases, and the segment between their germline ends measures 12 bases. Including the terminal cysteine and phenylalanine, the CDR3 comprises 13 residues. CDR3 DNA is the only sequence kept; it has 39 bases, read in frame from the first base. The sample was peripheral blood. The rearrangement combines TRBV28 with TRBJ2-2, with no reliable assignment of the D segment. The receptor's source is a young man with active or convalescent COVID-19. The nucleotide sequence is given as TGTGCCAGCATTGGCAGGCCTCCCGGGGAGCTGTTTTTT. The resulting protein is CASIGRPPGELFF. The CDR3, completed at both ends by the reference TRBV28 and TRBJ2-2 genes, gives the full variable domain DVKVTQSSRYLVKRTGEKVFLECVQDMDHENMFWYRQDPGLGLRLIYFSYDVKMKEKGDIPEGYSVSREKKERFSLILESASTNQTSMYLCASIGRPPGELFFGEGSRLTVL.